A selection of T cell receptor beta chains follows, all from one sample in a study of hypomethylating agent response in myelodysplastic syndrome. TCRdb's copy holds only in-frame clones and misses some; the assay was immunoSEQ multiplex PCR. This sample has over 4,000 clones, with over 70% found just once. Sequences were derived from bone marrow, sampled before or after starting hypomethylating agent treatment for myelodysplastic syndrome (not recorded which). These receptors all come from a human donor with myelodysplastic syndrome. CDR3s leave out the opening cysteine and the closing phenylalanine or tryptophan.

v_call | cdr3_aa
TRBV5-6 | ASSLVSGGTEAF
TRBV27 | ASSLSRGGGGEQF
TRBV2 | ASNYRGPNEKLF
TRBV30 | AWSGDSIITNYGYT
TRBV4-1 | ASSQGEGYTEAF
TRBV13 | ASSKTGSSYEQY
TRBV7-9 | ASSFLPLSILSYEQY
TRBV9 | ASSVSSGGFYNEQF
TRBV30 | AWNPSGDTQY
TRBV18 | ASSPREGNQPQH
TRBV5-1 | ASFRDRAVTEAF
TRBV11-3 | ASSTRQGGRVGETQY
TRBV11-2 | ASSFQLGGIRYGYT
TRBV11-2 | ASSQSRAGSRNGYT
TRBV19 | ASSILSQGPLYEQF
TRBV4-3 | ASSQVVQGNEQF
TRBV19 | ASSITDSPLH
TRBV5-1 | ASSPGTGSHYEQY
TRBV7-2 | ASSPQRGGIETQY
TRBV6-6 | ASSDFIAGEETQY
TRBV27 | ASSFSSSTGGINSPLH
TRBV7-8 | ASSFMGRGELF
TRBV2 | ASRRTSGGSEQY
TRBV7-2 | ASSGGGSYEQY
TRBV7-9 | ASSLQDTSGNTIY
TRBV5-4 | ASSFTLELSHTQY
TRBV19 | ASSIAGQNSGNTIY
TRBV4-1 | ASSQVPGTGNTIY
TRBV5-4 | ASSLGGSAGGINYGYT
TRBV19 | ASATGTGVDEQY
TRBV29-1 | SVVQGNGYT
TRBV18 | ASSYREVETQY
TRBV6-1 | ASSVQY
TRBV14 | ASSQRNTEAF
TRBV6-4 | ASSYDRGRYTEAF
TRBV5-3 | ARSLRGGYYGYT
TRBV7-9 | ASSPGQGAPNSPLH
TRBV23-1 | ASSPTGGGNNQPQH
TRBV5-1 | ASSTGQGLPDTQY
TRBV30 | AWSVQSNQPQH
TRBV19 | ASSPGTSPLH
TRBV6-1 | ASTGDGNTIY
TRBV28 | ASSLQGGTDTQY
TRBV27 | ASSLGGYNEQF
TRBV6-1 | ASSEGRFRQSAF
TRBV6-1 | ASSEDGAKAF
TRBV30 | AAYRPARGNYGYT
TRBV25-1 | ASSEAGSGEKLF
TRBV11-3 | ASSFGRGTEAF
TRBV7-6 | ASSLEGAGEQY
TRBV11-3 | ASSPPPGGREQY
TRBV5-4 | ASSRDITNTGELF
TRBV5-5 | ASSTGGLEQY
TRBV19 | ASSISGGNNSPLH
TRBV9 | ASSVAGRSYEQY
TRBV2 | ASRKQGTNTEAF
TRBV19 | ATQFRGVGEKLF